The 18 T cell receptor beta chains presented below share a single source sample, sequenced in a study of T cell responses to AZD1222 COVID-19 vaccine. TCRdb's table, derived via immunoSEQ multiplex PCR, lists solely in-frame clones and lacks some. The table includes under 130,000 clones, around 76% detected once. This sample comprised peripheral blood, obtained on day 0 of AZD1222 vaccination. Every receptor here comes from an adult in good health.

This clone occurred once. This chain uses TRBV4-2 with TRBJ2-1; D gene uncertain. The V end lost 0 bases, the J end lost 1 base, and 1 base lay between the germline ends. Germline V lookup: CDR1 LGHNA, CDR2 YNFKEQ. This CDR3 has 13 amino acids. The chain's CDR3 is CASSQESYNEQFF. CDR3 nucleotide sequence: TGTGCCAGCAGCCAAGAGTCCTACAATGAGCAGTTCTTC.

By its share, this clone is medium-sized. This CDR3 is CASSYKETGELFF. The CDR3 bases are TGTGCCAGCAGTTACAAGGAAACCGGGGAGCTGTTTTTT. This chain connects TRBV6-2 or TRBV6-3 to TRBJ2-2; D is undetermined. V lost 2 bases and J lost 5, with 6 bases in between. The CDR3 has 13 amino acids. Germline lookup yields CDR1 MNHEY and CDR2 SVGEGT.

This chain uses TRBV12-3 or TRBV12-4 with TRBJ1-2; no reliable D call. V was pared by 3 bases and J by 5 bases, with 7 bases between. The CDR3 is 12 amino acids. The CDR3 bases are TGTGCCAGCAGTTTTCGGAGATATGGCTACACCTTC. This codes for CASSFRRYGYTF.

This chain connects TRBV19 to TRBJ1-3; no firm D call. The V gene lost 3 bases and the J gene lost 0 bases, with 12 bases spanning the gap. The CDR3 covers 16 residues. Germline CDR1 is LNHDA and CDR2 is SQIVND (reference sequence). The DNA for the CDR3 is TGTGCCAGTAGTATCGCCGCGAGGCTCTCTGGAAACACCATATATTTT. It yields the protein CASSIAARLSGNTIYF.

This rearrangement joins TRBV29-1 to TRBJ1-4, with no clear D. The CDR3 contains 11 residues. Germline CDR1 SQVTM, CDR2 ANQGSEA. Between the trimmed V and J ends, which lost 6 bases and 7 bases, there was a span of 9 bases. CDR3 in amino acids: CSVREGEKLFF. The CDR3 DNA sequence: TGCAGCGTCCGGGAGGGTGAAAAACTGTTTTTT.

This clone has just a few counts. The chain has TRBV5-5 and TRBJ1-1; D not certain. Germline-derived CDR1 and CDR2 are SGHKS and YYEKEE (reference sequence). V was trimmed by 1 base and J by 0 bases, leaving 7 bases between them. CDR3 length: 14 residues. In nucleotides, the CDR3 is TGTGCCAGCAGCTTGCAGACCTTGAACACTGAAGCTTTCTTT. Its protein product is CASSLQTLNTEAFF.

The rearrangement joins TRBV12-3 or TRBV12-4 to TRBJ2-7; 7 bases are a match to TRBD1. V was pared by 4 bases and J by 5 bases, with 5 bases of the junction left unmatched. CDR3 size: 13 residues. The CDR3 sequence is CASSSTGLNEQYF. In DNA form, the CDR3 reads TGTGCCAGCAGTTCGACAGGGCTCAACGAGCAGTACTTC.

The V and J genes are TRBV6-6 and TRBJ1-1; 8 bases map to TRBD1. The V segment lost 4 bases and the J segment 5 bases; nucleotides outside the gene matches: 3. The CDR3 contains 13 residues. From germline, CDR1 is MNHNY and CDR2 SVGAGI (reference sequence). Written as DNA, the CDR3 is TGTGCCAGCAGTTCAACAGGGGGGACTGAAGCTTTCTTT. This codes for CASSSTGGTEAFF.

The J gene is TRBJ2-5, the V gene TRBV28; the match to TRBD1 covers 7 bases. Germline CDR1 and CDR2: MDHEN and SYDVKM. The CDR3 sequence is 15 residues long. V gave up 6 bases and J gave up 5 bases; unmatched junction bases: 12. The DNA for the CDR3 is TGTGCCAGCAGACACCAGACAGGGATGGTGGAGACCCAGTACTTC. Amino acids: CASRHQTGMVETQYF.

CDR3 DNA: TGTGCCAGCAGCCCCGACAGATTGTATGAAGCTTTCTTT. Its translation: CASSPDRLYEAFF. This chain links TRBV7-9 with TRBJ1-1, with a weak D call TRBD1 (5 bases). The CDR3 consists of 13 residues. Trimming cost V 5 bases and J 7 bases, with 14 bases left between them. Germline CDR1 SEHNR, CDR2 FQNEAQ (reference sequence).

This clone was detected a few times. This chain connects TRBV19 to TRBJ1-2; D unresolved. The CDR3 is 14 amino acids. The ends were cut back, 3 bases at V and 5 bases at J, with 13 bases in the middle. CDR1 and CDR2 from the germline V gene are LNHDA and SQIVND (reference sequence). CDR3 residues: CASSMNGYGYGYTF. For the CDR3, the DNA is TGTGCCAGTAGTATGAATGGGTATGGGTATGGCTACACCTTC.

The chain employs TRBV2 and TRBJ1-3, with a tentative D call TRBD1 (6 bases). The CDR3 has 14 amino acids. Per the germline V gene, CDR1 is SNHLY and CDR2 is FYNNEI. Deletions cut 5 bases from V and 4 bases from J, with 12 bases between. CDR3 residues: CASSLEQGGNTIYF. CDR3 in DNA: TGTGCCAGCAGTTTGGAACAGGGAGGAAACACCATATATTTT.

The genes are TRBV27 and TRBJ2-7, with a weak D call TRBD2 (6 bases). The CDR3 contains 14 residues. Deletions cut 1 base from V and 0 bases from J, with 7 bases between. Looked up from germline, CDR1 is MNHEY and CDR2 is SMNVEV (reference sequence). The chain's CDR3 is CASSLLGGSYEQYF. The CDR3 DNA sequence: TGTGCCAGCAGTTTATTGGGGGGCTCCTACGAGCAGTACTTC.

The J gene is TRBJ1-2, the V gene TRBV14; tentatively, D is TRBD1 (5 bases). There are 15 residues in the CDR3. The V end was cut by 2 bases, the J end by 4 bases, with 14 bases between. CDR1 and CDR2 from the germline V gene are SGHDN and FVKESK. CDR3 nucleotide sequence: TGTGCCAGCAGCCAATTGGGGCGGCAGCCCTATGGCTACACCTTC. Translating gives CASSQLGRQPYGYTF.

This chain connects TRBV2 to TRBJ2-1; 8 bases line up with TRBD2. CDR3 size: 12 residues. Germline-derived CDR1 and CDR2 are SNHLY and FYNNEI. The CDR3 here is CATGGGYNEQFF. The CDR3 DNA reads as TGTGCTACCGGCGGGGGGTACAATGAGCAGTTCTTC.

V and J are TRBV7-2 and TRBJ1-5; D possibly corresponds to TRBD1 (5 bases). In germline, CDR1 is SGHTA, CDR2 FQGNSA. Trimming removed 2 bases from V and 6 bases from J, with 17 bases in between. The CDR3 length is 16 residues. Here the CDR3 DNA reads TGTGCCAGCAGCTTACAGGGATATTTGCGAGGTCAGCCCCAGCATTTT. Its protein is CASSLQGYLRGQPQHF. Together with reference TRBV7-2 and TRBJ1-5, the CDR3 gives the full variable domain: GAGVSQSPSNKVTEKGKDVELRCDPISGHTALYWYRQSLGQGLEFLIYFQGNSAPDKSGLPSDRFSAERTGGSVSTLTIQRTQQEDSAVYLCASSLQGYLRGQPQHFGDGTRLSIL.

The V call is TRBV6-6, the J call TRBJ2-7, with D perhaps assigned TRBD1 or TRBD2 (5 bases each). Trimming removed 8 bases at V and 2 bases at J, with 13 bases between. This CDR3 is built from 13 residues. Germline assignment: CDR1 MNHNY and CDR2 SVGAGI (reference sequence). The CDR3 DNA is TGTGCCAGCGCCCCGGGACGGGCCTACGAGCAGTACTTC. Protein product: CASAPGRAYEQYF.

V and J are TRBV12-3 or TRBV12-4 and TRBJ1-1, with a tentative D call TRBD1 (5 bases). Trimming cost V 3 bases and J 5 bases, with 10 bases left between them. There are 13 residues in the CDR3. CDR3 nucleotide sequence: TGTGCCAGCAGTTTTGCGGGGGGGACTGAAGCTTTCTTT. As protein: CASSFAGGTEAFF.